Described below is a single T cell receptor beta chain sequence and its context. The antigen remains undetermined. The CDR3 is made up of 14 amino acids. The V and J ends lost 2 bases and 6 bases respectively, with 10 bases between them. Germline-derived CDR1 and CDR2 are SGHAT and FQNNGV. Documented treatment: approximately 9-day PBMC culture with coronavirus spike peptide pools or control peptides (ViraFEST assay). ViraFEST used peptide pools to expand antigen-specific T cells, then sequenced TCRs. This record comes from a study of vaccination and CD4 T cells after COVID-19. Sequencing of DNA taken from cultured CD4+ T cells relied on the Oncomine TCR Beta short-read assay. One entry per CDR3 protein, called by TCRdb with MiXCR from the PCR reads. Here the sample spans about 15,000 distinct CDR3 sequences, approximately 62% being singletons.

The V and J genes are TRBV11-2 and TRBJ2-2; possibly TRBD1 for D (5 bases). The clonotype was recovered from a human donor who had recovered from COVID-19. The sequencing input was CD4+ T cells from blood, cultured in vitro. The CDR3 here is CASSLIRVPGELFF. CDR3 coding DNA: TGTGCCAGCAGCTTAATCAGGGTGCCCGGGGAGCTGTTTTTT.